Described below is a single T cell receptor beta chain sequence and its context. Next came a second PCR, run for roughly 6 to 11 cycles, which used a sample-barcoded 5' primer along with a J-beta primer mix. TCRdb reprocessed the 5' RACE reads via MiXCR and lists one record per CDR3 protein. The sample carries 580,000 or so distinct CDR3 sequences, 47% recorded once. The data were taken from a study of blood T cells in healthy people across ages. This TCR was sampled from an older man in good health. The sequencing input was blood.

The CDR3 DNA follows: TGTGCCAGCAGCTTAATGCCGACTAGCGGCAATGAGCAGTTCTTC. Amino acid sequence: CASSLMPTSGNEQFF. This chain links TRBV7-2 with TRBJ2-1; the match to TRBD2 covers 9 bases. Germline loops: CDR1 SGHTA, CDR2 FQGNSA. CDR3 length: 15 amino acids. Germline trimming cut 2 bases from V and 6 bases from J; bases unmatched to any gene: 5.